A selection of T cell receptor beta chains follows, all from one sample in a study of cytomegalovirus exposure and HLA in healthy donors. Measured with immunoSEQ multiplex PCR; TCRdb has only the in-frame clones, and not every one. This sample's clone table lists around 140,000 clones. The sequenced material came from PBMCs. Every receptor here comes from a male donor in good health and CMV-seronegative. Both conserved end residues are part of each CDR3. D genes are given only for firm matches.

J | length | D | V | CDR3 | DNA
TRBJ2-1 | 13 | NA | TRBV10-2 | CASSGTPVDEQFF | TGCGCCAGCAGTGGAACGCCGGTAGATGAGCAGTTCTTC
TRBJ2-7 | 14 | NA | TRBV19 | CASSPGQKGYEQYF | TGTGCCAGTAGCCCGGGACAAAAAGGCTACGAGCAGTACTTC
TRBJ1-4 | 15 | TRBD1 | TRBV19 | CASSIFRGSNEKLFF | TGTGCCAGTAGTATTTTCAGGGGGAGTAATGAAAAACTGTTTTTT
TRBJ2-5 | 17 | TRBD2 | TRBV4-3 | CASSQGVVAGGQETQYF | TGCGCCAGCAGCCAAGGGGTGGTAGCGGGGGGTCAAGAGACCCAGTACTTC
TRBJ1-2 | 14 | TRBD1 | TRBV29-1 | CSVGSRTGRDGYTF | TGCAGCGTCGGTAGCCGGACAGGGAGGGATGGCTACACCTTC
TRBJ2-1 | 15 | TRBD2 | TRBV6-6 | CASEHQGLANNEQFF | TGTGCCAGCGAACACCAGGGACTAGCGAACAATGAGCAGTTCTTC
TRBJ1-2 | 14 | TRBD1 | TRBV9 | CASSRSGTGDGYTF | TGTGCCAGCAGCCGGTCCGGGACAGGGGATGGCTACACCTTC
TRBJ1-5 | 12 | NA | TRBV19 | CASTLGGGPQHF | TGTGCCAGTACCCTGGGGGGTGGACCCCAGCATTTT
TRBJ1-6 | 16 | NA | TRBV5-6 | CASSSGQSSYNSPLHF | TGTGCCAGCAGTTCAGGACAGAGCTCCTATAATTCACCCCTCCACTTT
TRBJ2-5 | 15 | NA | TRBV18 | CASSPLSGYQETQYF | TGTGCCAGCTCACCACTTTCGGGTTATCAAGAGACCCAGTACTTC
TRBJ2-7 | 16 | TRBD1 | TRBV7-9 | CASSVQTGSGSYEQYF | TGTGCCAGCAGCGTCCAGACAGGGAGTGGGTCCTACGAGCAGTACTTC
TRBJ1-1 | 10 | NA | TRBV5-8 | CASSTTEAFF | TGTGCCAGCAGTACTACTGAAGCTTTCTTT
TRBJ2-6 | 17 | NA | TRBV10-1 | CASSAHRPTSGANVLTF | TGCGCCAGCAGTGCCCACAGACCAACTTCTGGGGCCAACGTCCTGACTTTC
TRBJ2-1 | 16 | TRBD2 | TRBV9 | CASSVIQTSGTSGQFF | TGTGCCAGCAGCGTAATTCAGACTAGCGGGACCTCCGGGCAGTTCTTC
TRBJ1-3 | 15 | TRBD1 | TRBV7-2 | CASSVTGGTGNTIYF | TGTGCCAGCAGCGTAACAGGGGGCACTGGAAACACCATATATTTT
TRBJ1-1 | 13 | NA | TRBV29-1 | CSAGRERATEAFF | TGCAGCGCCGGACGGGAGAGGGCCACTGAAGCTTTCTTT